This record concerns one T cell receptor beta chain sequence. Antigen: not known. The germline V gene has CDR1 MNHNS and CDR2 SASEGT. V gave up 6 bases and J gave up 5 bases, with 10 bases separating them. The CDR3 is made up of 12 amino acids. This sample is drawn from a study of OX40 agonist ivuxolimab in advanced cancers. Study background: The study treated patients with ivuxolimab, an agonistic anti-OX40 (CD134) antibody. Hepatocellular carcinoma, melanoma, renal cell or head and neck cancer was diagnosed in the dose-escalation patients. Therapy given before enrollment (anti-PD-1, anti-PD-L1 or anti-CTLA-4) was allowed, and over 35% had some. The study, taken as a whole, reports: The study found that CD8+ T cells averaged more expanded clones than CD4+.

Profiled with immunoSEQ multiplex PCR; TCRdb holds only in-frame clones, not every one. The sample includes some 50,000 clones, about 81% of them seen just once. This TCR derives from an adult with an advanced solid tumor such as melanoma, head and neck, liver or kidney cancer. The chain carries TRBV6-1 and TRBJ2-5; D is possibly TRBD1 or TRBD2 (5 bases each). The sequenced sample was CD4+ or CD8+ T cells sorted from blood, obtained in a trial of the OX40 agonist ivuxolimab. CDR3 bases: TGTGCCAGCAGCGGGGCAGGGGAGACCCAGTACTTC. Translation gives CASSGAGETQYF.